This TCR beta chain stems from a study of T-cell reconstitution after alpha-beta-depleted transplantation in children. Study-wide results and limits: Several hundred expanded graft clones reportedly gave rise to the alpha-beta T cells present about two months after transplant.

There are a few counts of this clonotype. Its cognate antigen is unknown. The junction had 6 bases not matched to a gene; V was cut back by 1 base and J by 6 bases. The germline gives CDR1 LNHDA, CDR2 SQIVND (reference sequence). This CDR3 has 15 residues. Unique molecular identifiers were used in preparing the TCRbeta library. TCRdb used MiXCR to reprocess the PCR reads, holding one entry per CDR3 protein. The sample has around 15,000 distinct CDR3 sequences, about 4.7% seen once; the top ten hold about 7.3%. The sample here was PBMCs, taken before TCRalphabeta/CD19-depleted stem cell transplant. The J gene is TRBJ2-7, the V gene TRBV19; TRBD1 aligns across 10 bases. The clonotype comes from a boy aged 5-17 years with acute lymphoblastic leukemia, due to receive a stem cell transplant. The CDR3 loop is CASSIGRQGALEQYF. CDR3 bases: TGTGCCAGTAGTATAGGTCGACAGGGGGCTCTCGAGCAGTACTTC. Variable domain in full (rest from reference TRBV19 and TRBJ2-7): DGGITQSPKYLFRKEGQNVTLSCEQNLNHDAMYWYRQDPGQGLRLIYYSQIVNDFQKGDIAEGYSVSREKKESFPLTVTSAQKNPTAFYLCASSIGRQGALEQYFGPGTRLTVT.